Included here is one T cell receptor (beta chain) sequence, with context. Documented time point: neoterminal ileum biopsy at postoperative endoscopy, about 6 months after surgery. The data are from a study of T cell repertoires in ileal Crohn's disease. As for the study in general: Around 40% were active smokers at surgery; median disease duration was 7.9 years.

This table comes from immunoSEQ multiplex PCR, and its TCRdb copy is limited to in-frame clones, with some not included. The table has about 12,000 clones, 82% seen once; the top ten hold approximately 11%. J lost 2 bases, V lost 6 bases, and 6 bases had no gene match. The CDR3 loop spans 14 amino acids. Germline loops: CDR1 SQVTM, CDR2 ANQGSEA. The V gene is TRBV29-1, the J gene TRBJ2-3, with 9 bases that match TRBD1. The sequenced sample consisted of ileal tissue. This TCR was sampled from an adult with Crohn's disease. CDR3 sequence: CSVRTGGLTDTQYF. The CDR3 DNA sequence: TGCAGCGTGAGAACAGGGGGCCTCACAGATACGCAGTATTTT.